One and the same sample provided the 10 T cell receptor beta chains below, sequenced in a study of shared T cell receptors in the human thymus. The protocol was immunoSEQ multiplex PCR, while the TCRdb copy is restricted to in-frame clones and leaves out a portion. This repertoire shows about 660,000 clones, more than 75% found once; its top ten account for roughly 0.0097%. Another study also made use of these data, one on human thymus T cells.

The sample was thymocytes. The receptors were gathered from a boy less than two years old with a congenital heart defect.

J is TRBJ1-2 and V is TRBV5-1; 8 bases map to TRBD1. Germline lookup yields CDR1 SGHRS and CDR2 YFSETQ. Germline trimming cut 0 bases from V and 1 base from J; bases unmatched to any gene: 8. CDR3 length: 17 residues. CDR3 nucleotides: TGCGCCAGCAGCTTGGGTTCCGGGACAGGCGTTAACTATGGCTACACCTTC. It codes for CASSLGSGTGVNYGYTF.

The chain has TRBV15 and TRBJ2-1; D is perhaps TRBD2 (5 bases). The V gene lost 3 bases and the J gene lost 6 bases, with 18 bases spanning the gap. Germline V lookup: CDR1 LNHNV, CDR2 YYDKDF (reference sequence). CDR3 length equals 16 residues. CDR3 residues: CATSRELGPEGNEQFF. The CDR3 coding sequence is TGTGCCACCAGCAGGGAACTCGGACCTGAGGGCAATGAGCAGTTCTTC.

The V call is TRBV27, the J call TRBJ1-4; D gene uncertain. The CDR3 consists of 16 residues. Germline-derived CDR1 and CDR2 are MNHEY and SMNVEV (reference sequence). With 5 bases removed from V and 3 bases from J, the gap between germline ends came to 16 bases. The CDR3 here is CASSPTRYQANEKLFF. CDR3 nucleotides: TGTGCCAGCAGTCCTACCCGGTATCAGGCTAATGAAAAACTGTTTTTT.

The genes are TRBV12-5 and TRBJ1-2; D is possibly TRBD1 (5 bases). Germline-derived CDR1 and CDR2 are LGHNT and FRNRAP. The CDR3 totals 16 residues. With 2 bases removed from V and 4 bases from J, the gap between germline ends came to 17 bases. CDR3 bases: TGTGCTAGTGGTTTGAATAACAGGCCACCATTCTATGGCTACACCTTC. It yields the protein CASGLNNRPPFYGYTF.

A few counts support this clone. This chain's CDR3 is CASSLHSLAGFYEQYF. The CDR3 bases are TGTGCCAGCAGCTTGCATAGTCTAGCGGGATTCTACGAGCAGTACTTC. V usage is TRBV5-6 and J usage is TRBJ2-7; TRBD2 matches at 9 bases. V lost 1 base to trimming and J lost 3 bases; unmatched junction nucleotides: 8. The CDR3 covers 16 residues. The germline V gene encodes CDR1 SGHDT and CDR2 YYEEEE.

The V and J genes are TRBV4-1 and TRBJ1-1; D possibly corresponds to TRBD1 (5 bases). Germline lookup yields CDR1 MGHRA and CDR2 YSYEKL. The CDR3 is 15 residues long. The V and J ends lost 1 base and 1 base respectively, with 10 bases between them. The CDR3 coding sequence is TGCGCCAGCAGCCAAGTGCGGGGACCGAACACTGAAGCTTTCTTT. Its protein is CASSQVRGPNTEAFF.

This chain uses TRBV14 with TRBJ1-2, with TRBD1 matching over 8 bases. The V segment lost 1 base and the J segment 6 bases; nucleotides outside the gene matches: 10. CDR3 length: 16 amino acids. The germline gives CDR1 SGHDN, CDR2 FVKESK. The CDR3 sequence is CASSQVVRTGWDGYTF. The DNA of the CDR3 is TGTGCCAGCAGCCAAGTCGTCAGGACAGGGTGGGATGGCTACACCTTC.

In regard to this clone: Different DNA sequences within this sample yield the same CDR3. V usage is TRBV7-2 and J usage is TRBJ2-7; 10 bases match TRBD1. This CDR3 has 14 residues. The germline V gene has CDR1 SGHTA and CDR2 FQGNSA. V was clipped by 1 base and J by 4 bases; unmatched bases: 1. As DNA, the CDR3 is TGTGCCAGCAGCTTAGGGGACAGGGGTTACGAGCAGTACTTC. Translation gives CASSLGDRGYEQYF.

The genes are TRBV4-3 and TRBJ2-5, with 11 bases fitting TRBD2. This CDR3 is 16 amino acids long. Looked up from germline, CDR1 is LGHNA and CDR2 is YSLEER. V trimming: 3 bases; J trimming: 1 base; junction bases outside the gene matches: 4. The CDR3, as DNA: TGCGCCAGCAGCCATCGACTAGCGGGAATCCAAGAGACCCAGTACTTC. Its translation is CASSHRLAGIQETQYF.

The chain uses TRBV30 and TRBJ2-7; D is perhaps TRBD1 (6 bases). V lost 5 bases and J 6 bases, leaving 11 bases between the germline ends. Germline lookup yields CDR1 GTSNPN and CDR2 SVGIG (reference sequence). This CDR3 is built from 11 residues. CDR3 in DNA: TGTGCCTGGCGGACAGTCCTCGAGCAGTACTTC. This gives the protein CAWRTVLEQYF.